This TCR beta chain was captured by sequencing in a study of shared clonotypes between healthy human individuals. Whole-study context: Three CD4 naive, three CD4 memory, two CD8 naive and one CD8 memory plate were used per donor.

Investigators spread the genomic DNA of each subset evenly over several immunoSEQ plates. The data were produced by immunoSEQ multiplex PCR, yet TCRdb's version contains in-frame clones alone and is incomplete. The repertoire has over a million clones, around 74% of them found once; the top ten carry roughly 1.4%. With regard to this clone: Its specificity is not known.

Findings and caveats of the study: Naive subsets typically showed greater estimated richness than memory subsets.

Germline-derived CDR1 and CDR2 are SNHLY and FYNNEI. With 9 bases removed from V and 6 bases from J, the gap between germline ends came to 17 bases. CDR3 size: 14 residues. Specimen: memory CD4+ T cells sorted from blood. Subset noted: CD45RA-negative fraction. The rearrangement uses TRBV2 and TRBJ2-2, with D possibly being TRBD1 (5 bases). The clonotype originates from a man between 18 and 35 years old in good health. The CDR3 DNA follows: TGTGCCAGTCAGGTGGTCCAGGGTTCCGGGGAGCTGTTTTTT. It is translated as CASQVVQGSGELFF.